This T cell receptor (beta chain) was documented in a study of blood T cell repertoires in COVID-19. Across the whole study: Donors in the United States, Italy and Spain gave samples during acute or convalescent COVID-19. T cells, B-cell-depleted T cells, or PBMCs provided the cDNA or gDNA that served as material.

In the authors' methods: Estimation of nucleated cell counts was performed using reference gene primer amplification. The protocol was immunoSEQ multiplex PCR, while the TCRdb copy is restricted to in-frame clones and leaves out a portion. V, J and clone size reflect that table, while D and trimming were determined from the DNA. This table holds some 120,000 clones, approximately 80% found once. Trimming took 7 bases from V and 4 from J, leaving 16 bases between them. Germline V lookup: CDR1 SGHTA, CDR2 FQGNSA. CDR3 length: 14 residues. The sample was peripheral blood. This TCR was sampled from a man in his 70s with acute or convalescent COVID-19. The rearrangement links TRBV7-2 to TRBJ1-2, with D tentatively TRBD1 (5 bases). The CDR3 DNA follows: TGTGCCAGCATCGGGGGAACAGGACCCTATGGCTACACCTTC. Translated, it gives CASIGGTGPYGYTF.